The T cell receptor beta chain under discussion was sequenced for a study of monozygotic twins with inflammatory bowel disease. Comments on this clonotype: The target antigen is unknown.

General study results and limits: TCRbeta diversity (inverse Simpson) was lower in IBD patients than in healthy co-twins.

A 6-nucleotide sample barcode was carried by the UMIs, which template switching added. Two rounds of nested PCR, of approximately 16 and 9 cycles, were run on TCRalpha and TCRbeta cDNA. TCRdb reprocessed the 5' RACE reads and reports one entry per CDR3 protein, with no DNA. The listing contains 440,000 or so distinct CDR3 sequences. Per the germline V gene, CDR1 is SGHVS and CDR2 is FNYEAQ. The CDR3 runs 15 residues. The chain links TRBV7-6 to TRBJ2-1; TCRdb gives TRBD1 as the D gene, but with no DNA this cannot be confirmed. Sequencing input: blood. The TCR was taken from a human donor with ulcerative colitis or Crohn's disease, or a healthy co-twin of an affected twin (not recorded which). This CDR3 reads CASSSGTETTGEQFF.